The next 26 T cell receptor beta chains were all read from a single sample in a study of blood T cell repertoires in COVID-19. TCRdb's copy holds only in-frame clones and misses some; the assay was immunoSEQ multiplex PCR. In the table there are about 88,000 clones, roughly 87% of which are singletons. Sequenced input: peripheral blood. These receptors were obtained from a woman older than 75 with active COVID-19.

This chain links TRBV7-2 with TRBJ2-1; 9 bases match TRBD1. The trim removed 4 bases at V and 5 bases at J, leaving 3 bases unmatched. The V gene's germline CDR1 is SGHTA and CDR2 FQGNSA. This CDR3 has 14 residues. This CDR3 reads CASSWDRADNEQFF. As DNA, the CDR3 is TGTGCCAGCAGCTGGGACAGGGCCGACAATGAGCAGTTCTTC.

The genes are TRBV7-9 and TRBJ1-4, with D perhaps TRBD1 (5 bases). Germline loops: CDR1 SEHNR, CDR2 FQNEAQ (reference sequence). Trimming removed 1 base from V and 3 bases from J, with 6 bases in between. The CDR3 consists of 14 residues. The chain's CDR3 is CASSLGRANEKLFF. The CDR3 DNA reads as TGTGCCAGCAGCTTAGGCAGGGCTAATGAAAAACTGTTTTTT.

The rearrangement uses TRBV5-1 and TRBJ2-1; weak D call: TRBD2 (5 bases). Germline CDR1 and CDR2: SGHRS and YFSETQ. The CDR3 has 17 residues. V was trimmed by 0 bases and J by 5 bases, leaving 18 bases between them. The DNA for the CDR3 is TGCGCCAGCAGCTTGGTAGACCCCGGGTGGGGAGACAATGAGCAGTTCTTC. It translates to CASSLVDPGWGDNEQFF.

This clone was observed a single time. The chain uses TRBV7-2 and TRBJ2-7, with TRBD1 as a possible D gene (6 bases). Germline V gene lookup returns CDR1 SGHTA and CDR2 FQGNSA. The CDR3 has 15 residues. V lost 1 base and J lost 1, with 11 bases in between. The CDR3 loop is CASSLVGTPSYEQYF. For the CDR3, the DNA is TGTGCCAGCAGCTTAGTCGGGACACCATCCTACGAGCAGTACTTC.

The J gene is TRBJ2-7, the V gene TRBV5-1; no definite D call. Trimming stripped 4 bases from V and 1 base from J, with 18 bases between. Germline V CDR1 and CDR2: SGHRS, YFSETQ. This CDR3 contains 16 residues. The CDR3 loop is CASSTNPEAISYEQYF. In DNA form, the CDR3 reads TGCGCCAGCAGCACGAACCCCGAGGCGATTTCCTACGAGCAGTACTTC.

This chain uses TRBV23-1 with TRBJ1-3, with no clear D. TRBV23-1 is designated an ORF whose function remains uncertain. The CDR3 is 17 amino acids. The V and J ends lost 3 bases and 2 bases respectively, with 17 bases between them. CDR3 amino acids: CASSHSRRPRPGNTIYF. The CDR3 nucleotides read TGCGCCAGCAGTCATTCCCGGCGACCGCGGCCTGGAAACACCATATATTTT.

The chain employs TRBV27 and TRBJ2-3; TRBD2 matches at 10 bases. The V gene's germline CDR1 is MNHEY and CDR2 SMNVEV (reference sequence). This CDR3 has 19 amino acids. The trim removed 2 bases at V and 0 bases at J, leaving 11 bases unmatched. CDR3 in amino acids: CASSLPRAGGPPSTDTQYF. The DNA for the CDR3 is TGTGCCAGCAGTTTACCCCGAGCGGGAGGGCCACCGAGCACAGATACGCAGTATTTT.

Written as DNA, the CDR3 is TGTGCCAGCAGCGGGGTTTTTGTTGAAAAACTGTTTTTT. This encodes CASSGVFVEKLFF. The J gene is TRBJ1-4, the V gene TRBV6-6; no definite D call. Germline loops: CDR1 MNHNY, CDR2 SVGAGI (reference sequence). Trimming shortened V by 6 bases and J by 7 bases, and 12 bases separated the two germline ends. This CDR3 region has 13 residues.

The V and J genes are TRBV6-5 and TRBJ2-3; D may be TRBD1 (6 bases). The CDR3 has 14 residues. V lost 7 bases, J lost 2 bases, and 13 bases lay in between. The germline gives CDR1 MNHEY, CDR2 SVGAGI. The CDR3 DNA reads TGTGCCAGCATGACCGGGACACACACAGATACGCAGTATTTT. Translation: CASMTGTHTDTQYF.

The chain links TRBV5-4 to TRBJ2-5, with 10 bases identical to TRBD2. CDR1 SGHNT and CDR2 YYREEE come from the germline V gene (reference sequence). Trimming took 4 bases from V and 5 from J; bases not matched to a gene: 8. The CDR3 extends over 15 amino acids. CDR3 DNA sequence: TGTGCCAGCAGCCCAGGGACTAGCGAGTCGGAGACCCAGTACTTC. Protein: CASSPGTSESETQYF.

The chain employs TRBV15 and TRBJ2-1; 9 nucleotides line up with TRBD2. V gave up 4 bases and J gave up 6 bases; unmatched junction bases: 13. This CDR3 contains 17 residues. From germline, CDR1 is LNHNV and CDR2 YYDKDF (reference sequence). The chain's CDR3 is CATSTLGLAGYGNEQFF. The CDR3 DNA sequence: TGTGCCACCAGCACCCTTGGGCTAGCGGGATACGGCAATGAGCAGTTCTTC.

This chain links TRBV5-1 with TRBJ2-1; 7 nucleotides match TRBD1. With 0 bases clipped from V and 9 bases from J, the junction kept 3 bases outside the gene matches. Germline V gene lookup returns CDR1 SGHRS and CDR2 YFSETQ. The CDR3 length is 13 residues. The DNA for the CDR3 is TGCGCCAGCAGCTTGGTTCCAGGGGGTGAGCAGTTCTTC. Translation: CASSLVPGGEQFF.

The chain employs TRBV5-5 and TRBJ2-1; D remains ambiguous. Germline assignment: CDR1 SGHKS and CDR2 YYEKEE (reference sequence). Trimming removed 3 bases at V and 13 bases at J, with 11 bases between. The CDR3 is 11 residues long. The CDR3 DNA reads TGTGCCAGCAGCTCATTCGGAGACCAGTTCTTC. This translates into CASSSFGDQFF.

The chain joins TRBV30 to TRBJ2-3, with 11 bases lining up with TRBD1. V dropped 6 bases and J dropped 2; count of bases not matched to a gene: 4. The germline gives CDR1 GTSNPN, CDR2 SVGIG (reference sequence). The CDR3 is made up of 14 amino acids. CDR3 sequence: CACWDRGTTDTQYF. The CDR3 DNA reads as TGTGCCTGCTGGGACAGGGGGACCACAGATACGCAGTATTTT.

Only one count was recorded for this clone. The gene calls are TRBV7-2 and TRBJ1-5, with D possibly TRBD1 on 6 matching bases. The CDR3 is 15 residues long. V lost 1 base and J lost 3, with 10 bases in between. Germline V gene data show CDR1 as SGHTA and CDR2 as FQGNSA. The CDR3 DNA sequence: TGTGCCAGCAGCTTAGGCAGGGGCCTCAATCAGCCCCAGCATTTT. Its translation: CASSLGRGLNQPQHF. The full variable domain, in which reference TRBV7-2 and TRBJ1-5 provide the parts outside the CDR3, is GAGVSQSPSNKVTEKGKDVELRCDPISGHTALYWYRQSLGQGLEFLIYFQGNSAPDKSGLPSDRFSAERTGGSVSTLTIQRTQQEDSAVYLCASSLGRGLNQPQHFGDGTRLSIL.

The chain carries TRBV2 and TRBJ2-3, with TRBD1 matching 9 bases. Germline CDR1 reads SNHLY; CDR2 reads FYNNEI. V dropped 6 bases and J dropped 2; count of bases not matched to a gene: 12. This CDR3 is built from 17 residues. In nucleotides, the CDR3 is TGTGCCAGCAGGGATAATACAGGGGGCGTCGTCACAGATACGCAGTATTTT. Its translation is CASRDNTGGVVTDTQYF. Together with reference TRBV2 and TRBJ2-3, the CDR3 gives the full variable domain: EPEVTQTPSHQVTQMGQEVILRCVPISNHLYFYWYRQILGQKVEFLVSFYNNEISEKSEIFDDQFSVERPDGSNFTLKIRSTKLEDSAMYFCASRDNTGGVVTDTQYFGPGTRLTVL.

This clone was seen just once. The gene calls are TRBV2 and TRBJ1-3; a weak D match, TRBD1 (6 bases). The germline gives CDR1 SNHLY, CDR2 FYNNEI. The CDR3 totals 14 residues. V dropped 3 bases and J dropped 8 bases, with 14 bases sitting between them. The CDR3 reads CASSDRTAVHTIYF. The CDR3 coding sequence is TGTGCCAGCAGTGATAGGACAGCAGTACACACCATATATTTT.

The CDR3 spells CASSLAGPAGEQYF. The CDR3 nucleotides are TGTGCCAGCAGCTTAGCAGGTCCCGCAGGCGAGCAGTACTTC. V is TRBV7-3 and J is TRBJ2-7; D not certain. Germline V gene lookup returns CDR1 SGHTA and CDR2 FQGTGA. The CDR3 extends over 14 amino acids. V lost 2 bases to trimming and J lost 6 bases, with 14 bases between them.

This chain joins TRBV4-1 and TRBJ1-3; D perhaps matches TRBD1 (5 bases). Trimming shortened V by 0 bases and J by 1 base, and 13 bases separated the two germline ends. The CDR3 length is 17 residues. Germline loops: CDR1 MGHRA, CDR2 YSYEKL. DNA for the CDR3: TGCGCCAGCAGCCAAGATGCGGGGGAGAGGTCTGGAAACACCATATATTTT. Translating it yields CASSQDAGERSGNTIYF.

The chain combines TRBV11-2 with TRBJ2-3; D might be TRBD2 (6 bases). The CDR3 contains 15 residues. V was pared by 4 bases and J by 3 bases, with 14 bases between. The germline CDR1 and CDR2 sequences are SGHAT and FQNNGV. The CDR3 DNA is TGTGCCAGCAGCTCGGACGGGAGACGGACAGATACGCAGTATTTT. It is translated as CASSSDGRRTDTQYF.

The rearrangement links TRBV12-5 to TRBJ2-7; 9 bases align to TRBD2. The CDR3 is 13 residues long. Germline V gene lookup returns CDR1 LGHNT and CDR2 FRNRAP. V trimming: 7 bases; J trimming: 3 bases; junction bases outside the gene matches: 4. In DNA form, the CDR3 reads TGTGCTAGTGCCTTAGCGGGAGTCTACGAGCAGTACTTC. It encodes CASALAGVYEQYF. Supplemented by reference TRBV12-5 and TRBJ2-7, the full variable domain reads DARVTQTPRHKVTEMGQEVTMRCQPILGHNTVFWYRQTMMQGLELLAYFRNRAPLDDSGMPKDRFSAEMPDATLATLKIQPSEPRDSAVYFCASALAGVYEQYFGPGTRLTVT.

V and J are TRBV5-1 and TRBJ2-1, with D maybe TRBD1 (6 bases). Trimming removed 4 bases from V and 8 bases from J, with 16 bases in between. The germline CDR1 and CDR2 sequences are SGHRS and YFSETQ. The CDR3 totals 14 residues. CDR3 sequence reads: CASSQGTLGDEQFF. In nucleotides, the CDR3 is TGCGCCAGCAGCCAAGGGACATTAGGCGATGAGCAGTTCTTC.

The chain joins TRBV4-3 to TRBJ1-1, with D maybe TRBD1 (6 bases). The ends were cut back, 0 bases at V and 3 bases at J, with 14 bases in the middle. CDR3 length equals 16 residues. CDR1 is LGHNA and CDR2 is YSLEER in the germline V gene. CDR3 region: CASSQDVSGADTEAFF. As DNA, the CDR3 is TGCGCCAGCAGCCAAGATGTTTCAGGGGCGGACACTGAAGCTTTCTTT.

This chain links TRBV6-2 or TRBV6-3 with TRBJ2-7; 11 bases are shared with TRBD2. The CDR3 extends over 20 amino acids. Per germline, CDR1 MNHEY and CDR2 SVGEGT. V was clipped by 2 bases and J by 4 bases; unmatched bases: 19. The CDR3 coding sequence is TGTGCCAGCAGTTACGAGAGATCACTTGGGGCTAGCGGGAGGACGTACGAGCAGTACTTC. It specifies CASSYERSLGASGRTYEQYF.

The chain recombines TRBV2 with TRBJ1-6; D may be TRBD1 (5 bases). The length of the CDR3 is 14 residues. The ends were cut back, 4 bases at V and 9 bases at J, with 13 bases in the middle. The V gene's germline CDR1 is SNHLY and CDR2 FYNNEI. The CDR3 here is CASSAKGRSSPLHF. As DNA, the CDR3 is TGTGCCAGCAGTGCAAAGGGGCGCTCTTCACCCCTCCACTTT.

The chain joins TRBV4-1 to TRBJ1-1; 8 bases agree with TRBD1. The CDR3 has 16 amino acids. Germline V lookup: CDR1 MGHRA, CDR2 YSYEKL. V lost 3 bases, J lost 4 bases, and 10 bases stayed unmatched. CDR3 loop: CASSQDPRGRGTEAFF. The CDR3 nucleotides are TGCGCCAGCAGCCAGGACCCCAGGGGGCGCGGCACTGAAGCTTTCTTT.